This entry concerns a single T cell receptor (beta chain). Profiling relied on immunoSEQ multiplex PCR, and the TCRdb table lists in-frame clones only, not all of them. The table lists some 100,000 clones, approximately 93% of them singletons. The entry originates in a study of blood T cell repertoires in COVID-19. Study context: COVID-19 samples, acute and convalescent, were from the United States, Italy and Spain. PBMCs, B-cell-depleted T cells, or T cells provided the cDNA or gDNA that made up the material.

The J segment lost 6 bases and the V segment lost 0 bases, leaving 5 bases of the junction unmatched. CDR1 is MNHEY, CDR2 SVGAGI, per germline. The CDR3 totals 16 residues. The receptor was derived from a man aged 60 to 69 with acute or convalescent COVID-19. The sequenced material came from peripheral blood. The chain combines TRBV6-5 with TRBJ1-6; TRBD1 agrees at 7 bases. The CDR3 DNA is TGTGCCAGCAGTTACTCCACAGGGGCGAGTAATTCACCCCTCCACTTT. It yields the protein CASSYSTGASNSPLHF.